This entry is about one T cell receptor (beta chain). CDR3 length: 14 residues. The trim removed 2 bases at V and 3 bases at J, leaving 4 bases unmatched. Looked up from germline, CDR1 is SGHRS and CDR2 is YFSETQ. The PCR made use of 60 Vbeta and 13 Jbeta primers. The data were produced by immunoSEQ multiplex PCR, yet TCRdb's version contains in-frame clones alone and is incomplete. The table has about 160,000 clones, around three quarters seen once. These data are taken from a study of cytomegalovirus exposure and HLA in healthy donors. This sequence joins TRBV5-1 and TRBJ1-1, with 7 bases fitting TRBD1. Sequencing was performed on PBMCs. The sequence derives from a woman aged 25 to 39 in good health and CMV-seronegative. The CDR3 loop reads CASSFVTGDTEAFF. The CDR3 nucleotides are TGCGCCAGCAGCTTCGTTACAGGGGACACTGAAGCTTTCTTT.